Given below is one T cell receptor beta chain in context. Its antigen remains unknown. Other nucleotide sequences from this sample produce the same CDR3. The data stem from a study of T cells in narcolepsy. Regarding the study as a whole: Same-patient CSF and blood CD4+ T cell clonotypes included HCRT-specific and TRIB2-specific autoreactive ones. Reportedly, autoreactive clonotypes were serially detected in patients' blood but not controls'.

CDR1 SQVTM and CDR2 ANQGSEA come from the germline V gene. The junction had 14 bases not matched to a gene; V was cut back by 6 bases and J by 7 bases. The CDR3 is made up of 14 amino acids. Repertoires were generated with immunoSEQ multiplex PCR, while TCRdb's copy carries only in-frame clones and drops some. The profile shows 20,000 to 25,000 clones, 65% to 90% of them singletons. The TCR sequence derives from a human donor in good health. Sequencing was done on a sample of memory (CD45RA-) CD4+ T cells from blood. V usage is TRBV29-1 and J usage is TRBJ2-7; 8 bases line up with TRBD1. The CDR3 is CSVSRQGSVGEQYF. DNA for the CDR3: TGCAGCGTCAGTCGACAGGGGTCCGTGGGTGAGCAGTACTTC.